This TCR beta chain is from a study of T cell clonality in common variable immunodeficiency. Study-level findings and limits: Shared TCRbeta clones were fewer between CVID subjects than controls. Patient heterogeneity in the CVID cohort limited correlations between repertoire features and clinical complications. T cell subpopulation sequencing would be needed to explain CVID clonality.

Sequenced by immunoSEQ multiplex PCR; TCRdb stores in-frame clones only, minus some. Recorded here are around 45,000 clones, with no singletons, and the ten leading clones hold approximately 3%. By share, this clone ranks as medium-sized. Its specificity is unknown. The read ends 3 residues before the CDR3 terminus; that terminus is restored from the germline J gene. Heparinized whole blood, about 4.5 to 9 ml, came from each donor. The CDR3 length is 13 residues. Germline CDR1 is MNHNS and CDR2 is SASEGT. V was clipped by 2 bases and J by 4 bases; unmatched bases: 0. The TCR was taken from a person aged 18 to 75 in good health. The sequenced material came from peripheral blood mononuclear cells. This rearrangement joins TRBV6-1 to TRBJ2-3; 7 bases map to TRBD1. The CDR3 reads CASSEQGADTQYF. The CDR3 bases that were read are TGTGCCAGCAGTGAACAGGGGGCAGATACG.